Below, 13 T cell receptor beta chains from the same sample are listed, as sequenced in a study of CD8+ T cells in alopecia areata. Reverse transcribed after extraction, RNA yielded cDNA as the sequencing template. This table comes from immunoSEQ multiplex PCR, and its TCRdb copy is limited to in-frame clones, with some not included. The sample contains under 70,000 clones, approximately 61% of which appear only once. This specimen was CD8+ T cells sorted from blood, taken at week 0. These receptors were obtained from a human donor with alopecia areata.

This clone occurred a few times. The chain has TRBV9 and TRBJ2-5, with D unresolved. CDR1 and CDR2 from the germline V gene are SGDLS and YYNGEE. Trimming took 6 bases from V and 5 from J, leaving 20 bases between them. This CDR3 contains 15 residues. The CDR3 region has the DNA TGTGCCAGCACCCCCTGGGGTAGTAGAGATGAGACCCAGTACTTC. This translates into CASTPWGSRDETQYF.

J is TRBJ2-7 and V is TRBV5-4; TRBD2 matches 14 bases. In germline, CDR1 is SGHNT, CDR2 YYREEE (reference sequence). The trim removed 3 bases at V and 5 bases at J, leaving 7 bases unmatched. This CDR3 is 16 amino acids long. Here the CDR3 DNA reads TGTGCCAGCAGCTCGGGACTAGCGGGAGTAAGCGACGAGCAGTACTTC. It yields the protein CASSSGLAGVSDEQYF.

The chain combines TRBV6-5 with TRBJ1-2; a weak D match, TRBD1 (6 bases). Germline lookup yields CDR1 MNHEY and CDR2 SVGAGI. V was clipped by 2 bases and J by 1 base, with 8 bases between them. This CDR3 has 14 residues. CDR3 loop: CASSYQDSNYGYTF. CDR3 nucleotide sequence: TGTGCCAGCAGTTACCAGGACAGTAACTATGGCTACACCTTC.

This chain uses TRBV19 with TRBJ1-2; D is ambiguous. Germline V gene sequence: CDR1 LNHDA, CDR2 SQIVND (reference sequence). The ends were cut back, 8 bases at V and 4 bases at J, with 14 bases in the middle. CDR3 length: 13 residues. The CDR3 coding sequence is TGTGCCAGTGACGCGTTGGGTGGCTATGGCTACACCTTC. Protein product: CASDALGGYGYTF. Complete variable domain (other parts from reference TRBV19 and TRBJ1-2): DGGITQSPKYLFRKEGQNVTLSCEQNLNHDAMYWYRQDPGQGLRLIYYSQIVNDFQKGDIAEGYSVSREKKESFPLTVTSAQKNPTAFYLCASDALGGYGYTFGSGTRLTVV.

The chain is built from TRBV27 and TRBJ2-3; 8 bases map to TRBD2. This CDR3 contains 16 residues. In germline, CDR1 is MNHEY, CDR2 SMNVEV (reference sequence). Losses at the gene ends were 6 bases for V and 1 base for J; bases not matched to a gene: 9. The DNA of the CDR3 is TGTGCCAGCAGAGAGGACAGCGGGGGCGGCACAGATACGCAGTATTTT. This sequence encodes CASREDSGGGTDTQYF.

The genes are TRBV15 and TRBJ2-7; TRBD1 matches at 8 bases. Per germline, CDR1 LNHNV and CDR2 YYDKDF (reference sequence). V lost 5 bases and J lost 4; bases outside the gene matches: 10. The CDR3 is 15 amino acids. CDR3 sequence (DNA): TGTGCCACCAGCGGATCGTGGACAGGGTTGTACGAGCAGTACTTC. Translated: CATSGSWTGLYEQYF.

The genes are TRBV9 and TRBJ2-5; 11 bases agree with TRBD2. CDR1 and CDR2 (germline): SGDLS, YYNGEE. This CDR3 comprises 16 residues. Losses at the gene ends were 0 bases for V and 7 bases for J; bases not matched to a gene: 8. The CDR3 DNA is TGTGCCAGCAGCGTAGAACTAGCGGGGGTTTCTGGGACCCAGTACTTC. It yields the protein CASSVELAGVSGTQYF.

This sequence joins TRBV9 and TRBJ1-5; tentative D call: TRBD1 (6 bases). V was shortened by 0 bases and J by 7 bases, with 8 bases between the two germline ends. The CDR3 has 13 amino acids. CDR1 is SGDLS, CDR2 YYNGEE, per germline. Here the CDR3 reads CASSVGGLQPQHF. CDR3 DNA sequence: TGTGCCAGCAGCGTAGGGGGGCTGCAGCCCCAGCATTTT. Full variable domain (rest looked up from reference TRBV9 and TRBJ1-5): DSGVTQTPKHLITATGQRVTLRCSPRSGDLSVYWYQQSLDQGLQFLIQYYNGEERAKGNILERFSAQQFPDLHSELNLSSLELGDSALYFCASSVGGLQPQHFGDGTRLSIL.

The V and J genes are TRBV6-4 and TRBJ2-2; D is ambiguous. Germline-derived CDR1 and CDR2 are MRHNA and SNTAGT. The CDR3 totals 15 residues. Between the trimmed V and J ends, which lost 2 bases and 3 bases, there was a span of 10 bases. DNA of the CDR3: TGTGCCAGCAGTGACGAGGCCTCCCACACCGGGGAGCTGTTTTTT. It specifies CASSDEASHTGELFF.

V is TRBV27 and J is TRBJ2-2, with no clear D. Germline V gene sequence: CDR1 MNHEY, CDR2 SMNVEV (reference sequence). This CDR3 comprises 14 residues. Trimming removed 1 base from V and 2 bases from J, with 5 bases in between. The CDR3 loop is CASSLWDNTGELFF. As DNA, the CDR3 is TGTGCCAGCAGTTTATGGGATAACACCGGGGAGCTGTTTTTT.

V gene TRBV7-9 combines with J gene TRBJ1-5; D uncertain. The V gene's germline CDR1 is SEHNR and CDR2 FQNEAQ (reference sequence). V shed 0 bases and J shed 6 bases, with 9 bases lying between them. The length of the CDR3 is 14 residues. The CDR3 sequence: CASSLAGEGQPQHF. The CDR3 DNA reads TGTGCCAGCAGCTTAGCTGGGGAAGGTCAGCCCCAGCATTTT.

This rearrangement joins TRBV7-9 to TRBJ2-2; 8 bases are shared with TRBD2. CDR1 SEHNR and CDR2 FQNEAQ come from the germline V gene (reference sequence). This CDR3 region has 13 residues. V was pared by 7 bases and J by 6 bases, with 4 bases of the junction left unmatched. The CDR3 sequence is CASTVAGSGELFF. DNA for the CDR3: TGTGCCAGCACCGTAGCGGGGTCCGGGGAGCTGTTTTTT.

The chain employs TRBV29-1 and TRBJ2-1; weak D call: TRBD2 (6 bases). V gave up 0 bases and J gave up 7 bases, with 10 bases separating them. The CDR3 is 13 residues long. Germline assignment: CDR1 SQVTM and CDR2 ANQGSEA. CDR3 nucleotides: TGCAGCGTTGAAGACGGACTATCTAATGAGCAGTTCTTC. Its protein is CSVEDGLSNEQFF.